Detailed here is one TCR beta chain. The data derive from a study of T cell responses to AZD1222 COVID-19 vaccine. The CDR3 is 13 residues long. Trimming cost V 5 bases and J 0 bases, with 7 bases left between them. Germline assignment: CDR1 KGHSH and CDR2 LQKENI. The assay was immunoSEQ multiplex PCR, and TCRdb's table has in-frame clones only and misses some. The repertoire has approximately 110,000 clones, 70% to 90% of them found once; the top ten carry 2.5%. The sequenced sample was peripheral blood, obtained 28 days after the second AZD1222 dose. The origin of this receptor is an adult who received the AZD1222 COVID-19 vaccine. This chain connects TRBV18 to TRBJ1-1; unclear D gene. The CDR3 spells CASSRDMNTEAFF. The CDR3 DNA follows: TGTGCCAGCTCAAGAGATATGAACACTGAAGCTTTCTTT. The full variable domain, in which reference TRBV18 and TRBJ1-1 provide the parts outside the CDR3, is NAGVMQNPRHLVRRRGQEARLRCSPMKGHSHVYWYRQLPEEGLKFMVYLQKENIIDESGMPKERFSAEFPKEGPSILRIQQVVRGDSAAYFCASSRDMNTEAFFGQGTRLTVV.